This TCR beta chain was sequenced in a study of cytomegalovirus exposure and HLA in healthy donors. Study outcomes and limitations: There were reportedly fewer N-insertions in an Asian-associated ancestry cluster than the roughly 670-donor mean, in a later analysis.

J gave up 5 bases and V 1 base, and 6 bases lay outside the gene matches. The CDR3 is 15 residues long. Germline CDR1 and CDR2: SGHVS and FNYEAQ. A multiplex PCR was run with 60 Vbeta primers and 13 Jbeta primers. TCRdb's copy holds only in-frame clones and misses some; the assay was immunoSEQ multiplex PCR. This repertoire shows 100,000 to 150,000 clones, around four fifths found once; its top ten account for about 3.9%. Comment on this clone: The antigen is not known.

The chain recombines TRBV7-6 with TRBJ2-3, with 7 bases fitting TRBD2. Specimen: PBMCs. The TCR sequence derives from a woman aged 40 to 50 in good health and CMV-seropositive. CDR3 sequence (DNA): TGTGCCAGCAGCTTAGTGGGGGAGGGTGGAGATACGCAGTATTTT. Encoded protein: CASSLVGEGGDTQYF.